The 11 T cell receptor beta chains below all came from one sample that was sequenced in a study of control samples from healthy donors and cancer patients. The table came from immunoSEQ multiplex PCR; TCRdb's copy has only in-frame clones and leaves some out. The table lists 120,000 or so clones, roughly 95% of them singletons. What was sequenced was blood. The receptors shown here come from a man under 40 in good health.

The genes are TRBV4-1 and TRBJ2-7, with D possibly matching TRBD1 (5 bases). Trimming took 0 bases from V and 3 from J, leaving 9 bases between them. CDR1 is MGHRA, CDR2 YSYEKL, per germline. CDR3 size: 14 residues. As DNA, the CDR3 is TGCGCCAGCAGCCAAGATCGGACAATCTACGAGCAGTACTTC. Protein product: CASSQDRTIYEQYF.

J is TRBJ1-2 and V is TRBV28; D is ambiguous. This CDR3 is built from 13 residues. V lost 5 bases and J 7 bases, leaving 14 bases between the germline ends. Germline values: CDR1 MDHEN, CDR2 SYDVKM. CDR3: CASSPTVGSGYTF. Here the CDR3 DNA reads TGTGCCAGCAGTCCCACCGTAGGGTCTGGCTACACCTTC.

The table lists this clone with a few counts. This sequence joins TRBV6-1 and TRBJ2-6; no clear D. Germline V gene sequence: CDR1 MNHNS, CDR2 SASEGT. V gave up 0 bases and J gave up 5 bases, with 14 bases separating them. CDR3 length: 17 residues. The CDR3 loop is CASSEARKALWANVLTF. Written as DNA, the CDR3 is TGTGCCAGCAGTGAAGCCCGCAAGGCGCTCTGGGCCAACGTCCTGACTTTC.

This sequence joins TRBV30 and TRBJ1-2, with D possibly matching TRBD1 (6 bases). V lost 5 bases to trimming and J lost 5 bases, with 15 bases between them. The CDR3 spans 13 residues. Germline V gene data show CDR1 as GTSNPN and CDR2 as SVGIG (reference sequence). This CDR3 is CAWCPGGPYGYTF. The DNA for the CDR3 is TGTGCCTGGTGTCCCGGGGGGCCATATGGCTACACCTTC.

The V call is TRBV19, the J call TRBJ2-2; D is undetermined. The germline V gene encodes CDR1 LNHDA and CDR2 SQIVND (reference sequence). V was clipped by 2 bases and J by 2 bases, with 6 bases between them. The CDR3 is 14 amino acids. CDR3 DNA: TGTGCCAGTAGTATAAATTTCAACACCGGGGAGCTGTTTTTT. This codes for CASSINFNTGELFF. The full variable domain, rest sourced from reference TRBV19 and TRBJ2-2, is DGGITQSPKYLFRKEGQNVTLSCEQNLNHDAMYWYRQDPGQGLRLIYYSQIVNDFQKGDIAEGYSVSREKKESFPLTVTSAQKNPTAFYLCASSINFNTGELFFGEGSRLTVL.

This clone was observed a single time. This chain joins TRBV28 and TRBJ2-7; the D is unclear. Germline CDR1 reads MDHEN; CDR2 reads SYDVKM. Trimming cost V 2 bases and J 3 bases, with 14 bases left between them. This CDR3 has 15 residues. As DNA, the CDR3 is TGTGCCAGCAGTTTAACGGGTGTTGTGGACTACGAGCAGTACTTC. Translating gives CASSLTGVVDYEQYF.

The rearrangement links TRBV10-3 to TRBJ2-2, with D hard to call. The CDR3 covers 11 residues. Germline V CDR1 and CDR2: ENHRY, SYGVKD. Trimming removed 3 bases at V and 6 bases at J, with 2 bases between. The CDR3 is CAISEPGELFF. In DNA, the CDR3 is TGTGCCATCAGTGAACCCGGGGAGCTGTTTTTT.

This rearrangement joins TRBV9 to TRBJ2-4; 7 positions match TRBD2. CDR1 is SGDLS and CDR2 is YYNGEE in the germline V gene. Trimming cost V 4 bases and J 2 bases; bases outside gene matches: 12. The CDR3 spans 17 residues. The DNA of the CDR3 is TGTGCCAGCAGCCCCCGTTGGGGGGGTGGGACCAAAAACATTCAGTACTTC. Protein product: CASSPRWGGGTKNIQYF.

The chain combines TRBV14 with TRBJ1-2; D unclear. Germline V gives CDR1 SGHDN, CDR2 FVKESK. The germline V and J ends were trimmed by 4 bases and 6 bases, with 12 bases remaining between them. The CDR3 consists of 13 residues. The CDR3 loop is CASSRRGYDGYTF. The CDR3 DNA is TGTGCCAGCAGCCGTCGGGGTTACGATGGCTACACCTTC.

The chain employs TRBV7-2 and TRBJ2-3; D is ambiguous. Trimming pared 5 bases from V and 6 bases from J, leaving 12 bases between. CDR1 SGHTA and CDR2 FQGNSA come from the germline V gene. The CDR3 has 13 amino acids. The CDR3 region is CASSRSPRDTQYF. The CDR3 DNA follows: TGTGCCAGCAGCCGTTCGCCGAGGGATACGCAGTATTTT.

The chain is built from TRBV2 and TRBJ2-7; either TRBD1 or TRBD2 may fit D (5 bases each). The CDR3 has 14 amino acids. V was clipped by 8 bases and J by 5 bases, with 19 bases between them. In germline, CDR1 is SNHLY, CDR2 FYNNEI. The CDR3 coding sequence is TGTGCCAGCTCCCTACGGGACCTTCCCGACGAGCAGTACTTC. Protein sequence: CASSLRDLPDEQYF.